Listed here are 27 T cell receptor beta chains from one sample, sequenced in a study of T cells in Graves' hyperthyroidism and ophthalmopathy. Regions amplified from RNA transcripts were the TCR beta CDR3 regions. A first-round RT-PCR of the TCR CDR3 used the HTBI primer set. TCRdb redid the calling of the multiplex PCR reads with MiXCR, one entry per CDR3 protein. The sample yields around 690,000 distinct CDR3 sequences, 17% seen once. Sequenced sample: blood. These receptor sequences come from a man aged 50-59 years with Graves' hyperthyroidism.

This clonotype was recorded only once. This sequence may be a read error, since a much larger clone differs from it by one base. The rearrangement uses TRBV19 and TRBJ2-1; D unclear. CDR3 length: 16 amino acids. Trimming stripped 3 bases from V and 0 bases from J, with 12 bases between. CDR1 and CDR2 from the germline V gene are LNHDA and SQIVND (reference sequence). The DNA of the CDR3 is TGTGCCAGTAGTATCGAGGAAACGAGCTCCTACAATGAGCAGTTCTTC. Translating it yields CASSIEETSSYNEQFF.

This clonotype has more than one count but fewer than ten. The chain carries TRBV3-1 and TRBJ2-6; D not certain. The CDR3 totals 18 residues. Trimming left V 2 bases short and J 2 bases short, with 16 bases between. The germline CDR1 and CDR2 sequences are LGHDT and YNNKEL (reference sequence). For the CDR3, the DNA is TGTGCCAGCAGCCAATCATCCGGCTCCTTTCCTGGGGCCAACGTCCTGACTTTC. Its translation: CASSQSSGSFPGANVLTF.

The table lists this clonotype with many counts. This chain links TRBV7-3 with TRBJ1-1; D is perhaps TRBD1 (5 bases). The germline V gene encodes CDR1 SGHTA and CDR2 FQGTGA. V was clipped by 2 bases and J by 6 bases, with 16 bases between them. The CDR3 covers 15 residues. The CDR3 nucleotides read TGTGCCAGCAGCTTAGTCTTCCTTCAGGGCTCTGAAGCTTTCTTT. Protein: CASSLVFLQGSEAFF.

This clonotype was counted ten times or more. The CDR3 reads CASTGDTDTQYF. CDR3 bases: TGTGCCAGCACAGGGGACACAGATACGCAGTATTTT. The rearrangement uses TRBV2 and TRBJ2-3, with D maybe TRBD1 (6 bases). The V gene's germline CDR1 is SNHLY and CDR2 FYNNEI. CDR3 size: 12 residues. V lost 7 bases, J lost 2 bases, and 7 bases lay in between.

This clonotype has ten or more counts. The chain is built from TRBV2 and TRBJ2-3; D not resolved. V was pared by 6 bases and J by 0 bases, with 10 bases between. The CDR3 sequence is 14 residues long. The germline gives CDR1 SNHLY, CDR2 FYNNEI. Here the CDR3 DNA reads TGTGCCAGCAGCCTCAAGCTCAGCACAGATACGCAGTATTTT. Residues: CASSLKLSTDTQYF. Full variable domain (rest looked up from reference TRBV2 and TRBJ2-3): EPEVTQTPSHQVTQMGQEVILRCVPISNHLYFYWYRQILGQKVEFLVSFYNNEISEKSEIFDDQFSVERPDGSNFTLKIRSTKLEDSAMYFCASSLKLSTDTQYFGPGTRLTVL.

The gene calls are TRBV29-1 and TRBJ1-4, with a possible D match to TRBD1 (6 bases). Looked up from germline, CDR1 is SQVTM and CDR2 is ANQGSEA. This CDR3 spans 13 amino acids. Trimming left V 7 bases short and J 7 bases short, with 16 bases between. The DNA for the CDR3 is TGCAGCGGTCCCGACAGGCCCACTGAAAAACTGTTTTTT. Residues: CSGPDRPTEKLFF. Together with reference TRBV29-1 and TRBJ1-4, the CDR3 gives the full variable domain: SAVISQKPSRDICQRGTSLTIQCQVDSQVTMMFWYRQQPGQSLTLIATANQGSEATYESGFVIDKFPISRPNLTFSTLTVSNMSPEDSSIYLCSGPDRPTEKLFFGSGTQLSVL.

The chain has TRBV19 and TRBJ2-7; 13 bases line up with TRBD2. Germline V gene lookup returns CDR1 LNHDA and CDR2 SQIVND (reference sequence). CDR3 size: 15 residues. V was pared by 5 bases and J by 7 bases, with 8 bases of the junction left unmatched. This CDR3 is CASSQWTSGSGEQYF. The CDR3, as DNA: TGTGCCAGTAGTCAGTGGACTAGCGGGAGCGGGGAGCAGTACTTC.

This clonotype was counted many times. The J gene is TRBJ1-5, the V gene TRBV27; D is uncertain. The CDR3 is 13 amino acids. The germline V and J ends were trimmed by 5 bases and 7 bases, with 12 bases remaining between them. The germline CDR1 and CDR2 sequences are MNHEY and SMNVEV (reference sequence). Written as DNA, the CDR3 is TGTGCCAGCAGTATACAGTTTTTGCAGCCCCAGCATTTT. Its translation is CASSIQFLQPQHF.

This clonotype showed up many times. The chain recombines TRBV27 with TRBJ1-1; D ambiguous. Germline assignment: CDR1 MNHEY and CDR2 SMNVEV (reference sequence). CDR3 length: 15 residues. V lost 0 bases to trimming and J lost 0 bases, with 8 bases between them. As DNA, the CDR3 is TGTGCCAGCAGTTTATCCCCTGACCTGAACACTGAAGCTTTCTTT. It specifies CASSLSPDLNTEAFF.

There are many counts of this clonotype. The chain uses TRBV11-2 and TRBJ2-7; 11 bases line up with TRBD1. The CDR3 is made up of 16 amino acids. The V and J ends lost 6 bases and 3 bases, in that order; junction bases with no gene match: 10. Germline V gene lookup returns CDR1 SGHAT and CDR2 FQNNGV. The CDR3 DNA follows: TGTGCCAGCAGACAACCCGGGACAGGGGGATACTACGAGCAGTACTTC. Encoded protein: CASRQPGTGGYYEQYF.

The CDR3 is CSARLTGTTEAFF. CDR3 coding DNA: TGCAGTGCTAGGTTGACAGGTACCACTGAAGCTTTCTTT. The rearrangement joins TRBV20-1 to TRBJ1-1; D may be TRBD1 (6 bases). This CDR3 is built from 13 residues. Trimming removed 3 bases at V and 4 bases at J, with 12 bases between. Germline-derived CDR1 and CDR2 are DFQATT and SNEGSKA (reference sequence).

The chain has TRBV28 and TRBJ2-1, with D uncertain. CDR1 is MDHEN, CDR2 SYDVKM, per germline. V gave up 3 bases and J gave up 9 bases, with 6 bases separating them. The CDR3 runs 11 residues. The CDR3 sequence is CASSFTSEQFF. The CDR3 DNA reads TGTGCCAGCAGTTTTACAAGTGAGCAGTTCTTC.

This clonotype was detected ten times or more. The chain is built from TRBV9 and TRBJ2-3; a possible D gene is TRBD2 (6 bases). CDR1 SGDLS and CDR2 YYNGEE come from the germline V gene. CDR3 length: 15 amino acids. V gave up 0 bases and J gave up 4 bases, with 12 bases separating them. CDR3: CASSVATGEADTQYF. In DNA form, the CDR3 reads TGTGCCAGCAGCGTAGCTACGGGGGAGGCAGATACGCAGTATTTT.

This clonotype has a count of ten or more. The V gene is TRBV2, the J gene TRBJ2-3, with D possibly matching TRBD1 (6 bases). From germline, CDR1 is SNHLY and CDR2 FYNNEI. V lost 6 bases and J 3 bases, leaving 16 bases between the germline ends. This CDR3 region has 15 residues. CDR3 coding DNA: TGTGCCAGCAGCTCCCAGGGGACAAAGACAGATACGCAGTATTTT. It yields the protein CASSSQGTKTDTQYF.

This clonotype occurred many times. This chain uses TRBV12-3 or TRBV12-4 with TRBJ2-5; maybe TRBD1 (7 bases). V lost 2 bases and J lost 5, with 15 bases in between. This CDR3 has 15 amino acids. As DNA, the CDR3 is TGTGCCAGCAGTTTAATGGCAGGGGGGCAGGAGACCCAGTACTTC. Its protein product is CASSLMAGGQETQYF.

This clonotype was recorded many times. V usage is TRBV10-3 and J usage is TRBJ2-7, with 12 positions matching TRBD2. Germline V gene data show CDR1 as ENHRY and CDR2 as SYGVKD. This CDR3 spans 13 amino acids. V lost 11 bases, J lost 3 bases, and 5 bases stayed unmatched. The CDR3 nucleotides read TGTGCCGTCGGGACTAGCGGGTACTACGAGCAGTACTTC. Its protein is CAVGTSGYYEQYF.

This clonotype was detected many times. This rearrangement joins TRBV2 to TRBJ2-1; TRBD1 aligns across 9 bases. CDR1 and CDR2 from the germline V gene are SNHLY and FYNNEI. CDR3 length: 13 residues. V trimming: 7 bases; J trimming: 10 bases; junction bases outside the gene matches: 8. DNA for the CDR3: TGTGCCAGCAATTACAGGGGGCGAGTGGAGCAGTTCTTC. It yields the protein CASNYRGRVEQFF. Supplemented by reference TRBV2 and TRBJ2-1, the full variable domain reads EPEVTQTPSHQVTQMGQEVILRCVPISNHLYFYWYRQILGQKVEFLVSFYNNEISEKSEIFDDQFSVERPDGSNFTLKIRSTKLEDSAMYFCASNYRGRVEQFFGPGTRLTVL.

The table lists this clonotype with a few counts. The genes are TRBV30 and TRBJ2-1; TRBD2 aligns across 8 bases. CDR1 and CDR2 (germline): GTSNPN, SVGIG (reference sequence). J lost 6 bases, V lost 2 bases, and 9 bases had no gene match. CDR3 size: 15 residues. In nucleotides, the CDR3 is TGTGCCTGGAGTTGGGCGGGAGGTTGGGCCAATGAGCAGTTCTTC. Translating gives CAWSWAGGWANEQFF.

There are many counts of this clonotype. The V gene is TRBV28, the J gene TRBJ2-3; D is perhaps TRBD1 or TRBD2 (5 bases each). The CDR3 loop spans 14 amino acids. The V gene's germline CDR1 is MDHEN and CDR2 SYDVKM. V was cut by 2 bases and J by 4 bases, with 10 bases left in between. The CDR3 region has the DNA TGTGCCAGCAGTTTAAAGAGGGGAGCAGATACGCAGTATTTT. As protein: CASSLKRGADTQYF.

This clonotype was recorded at least ten times. The V and J genes are TRBV7-8 and TRBJ2-7; D ambiguous. Trimming removed 3 bases from V and 6 bases from J, with 12 bases in between. The CDR3 contains 13 residues. The germline V gene encodes CDR1 SGHVS and CDR2 FQNEAQ. The CDR3 loop is CASSFSPPGEQYF. CDR3 DNA sequence: TGTGCCAGCAGCTTTTCCCCGCCGGGCGAGCAGTACTTC.

This chain connects TRBV10-3 to TRBJ1-1; possible D gene TRBD1, 5 bases. V lost 0 bases, J lost 3 bases, and 11 bases lay in between. This CDR3 region has 15 residues. The germline V gene has CDR1 ENHRY and CDR2 SYGVKD. In DNA, the CDR3 is TGTGCCATCAGTGAGTCTTGGGGGGGGGACACTGAAGCTTTCTTT. This encodes CAISESWGGDTEAFF.

This clonotype was recorded at least ten times. V is TRBV5-8 and J is TRBJ2-5; tentative D call: TRBD1 (5 bases). The CDR3 consists of 14 residues. Germline V gives CDR1 SGHTS, CDR2 YDEGEE. The germline V and J ends were trimmed by 5 bases and 4 bases, with 15 bases remaining between them. The CDR3 spells CASRTDWGSETQYF. The DNA for the CDR3 is TGTGCCAGCAGAACCGATTGGGGCTCAGAGACCCAGTACTTC.

Details on this clonotype: Since a much larger clone is just one base distant, this may be a read error. The chain joins TRBV6-5 to TRBJ1-1, with TRBD1 identical over 11 bases. The CDR3 runs to 16 residues. The V and J ends lost 2 bases and 8 bases, in that order; junction bases with no gene match: 10. Per the germline V gene, CDR1 is MNHEY and CDR2 is SVGAGI. The CDR3 spells CASSYLIGTGGQEAFF. The CDR3, as DNA: TGTGCCAGCAGTTACCTTATCGGGACAGGGGGACAGGAAGCTTTCTTT.

V gene TRBV20-1 combines with J gene TRBJ2-1; the D is unclear. The CDR3 covers 14 residues. Between the trimmed V and J ends, which lost 5 bases and 4 bases, there was a span of 15 bases. From germline, CDR1 is DFQATT and CDR2 SNEGSKA (reference sequence). The chain's CDR3 is CSAPRGWFYNEQFF. CDR3 bases: TGCAGTGCTCCCCGTGGTTGGTTTTACAATGAGCAGTTCTTC.

The chain is built from TRBV9 and TRBJ1-2; 11 positions match TRBD1. CDR3 size: 17 residues. V lost 3 bases and J lost 0; bases outside the gene matches: 7. Per germline, CDR1 SGDLS and CDR2 YYNGEE. The CDR3 sequence is CASSAGTGGWPNYGYTF. The CDR3 DNA sequence: TGTGCCAGCAGCGCAGGGACAGGGGGGTGGCCTAACTATGGCTACACCTTC.

The J gene is TRBJ1-3, the V gene TRBV20-1; D gene uncertain. Trimming shortened V by 5 bases and J by 0 bases, and 11 bases separated the two germline ends. The CDR3 consists of 14 residues. The germline V gene encodes CDR1 DFQATT and CDR2 SNEGSKA (reference sequence). CDR3 sequence (DNA): TGCAGTGCTCCAGAGCGGAGCTCTGGAAACACCATATATTTT. As protein: CSAPERSSGNTIYF.

CDR3 in DNA: TGCGCCAGCAGCTTGGATCGCATAGGTGGCGCAGGTACGCAGTATTTT. Translated, it gives CASSLDRIGGAGTQYF. The chain links TRBV5-1 to TRBJ2-3, with no clear D. Trimming pared 0 bases from V and 8 bases from J, leaving 19 bases between. This CDR3 has 16 residues. From germline, CDR1 is SGHRS and CDR2 YFSETQ.